The rows below give T cell receptor beta chains drawn from one sample of a study of cytomegalovirus exposure and HLA in healthy donors. Produced via immunoSEQ multiplex PCR; TCRdb's table is partial and in-frame only. The sample includes about 39,000 clones. Sample: PBMCs. All receptors derive from a male donor in good health and CMV-seronegative. CDR3s leave out the opening cysteine and the closing phenylalanine or tryptophan.

TRBJ1-6,TRBV6-1,ASSDTRTGNNSPLH
TRBJ1-2,TRBV2,ASRVTGDRVYGYT
TRBJ2-1,TRBV5-4,ASSLAGTGAYNEQF
TRBJ2-7,TRBV4-2,ASSQDSGGFSYEQY
TRBJ2-7,TRBV29-1,SVQEDSYEQY
TRBJ1-2,TRBV5-1,ASSLSGGALYGYT
TRBJ2-7,TRBV7-9,ASSFREYEQY
TRBJ2-1,TRBV6-1,ASRTGTSGASEQF
TRBJ1-3,TRBV28,ASSWTALSGNTIY
TRBJ1-6,TRBV19,ASSWTDSYNSPLH
TRBJ2-7,TRBV5-1,ASSLATGAHEQY
TRBJ1-2,TRBV19,ASSLDRGDYGYT
TRBJ1-5,TRBV19,ASSIGQYSNQPQH
TRBJ1-1,TRBV10-1,ASSETGRNTEAF
TRBJ1-5,TRBV27,ASSPRDRGRGNQPQH
TRBJ2-7,TRBV15,ATSNKGDGYEQY
TRBJ1-6,TRBV5-6,ASSLGQGKAH
TRBJ2-7,TRBV28,ASSSLAGGYYEQY
TRBJ1-1,TRBV5-1,ASSVGWGTGNTEAF
TRBJ2-3,TRBV25-1,ASQGGESTDTQY
TRBJ2-1,TRBV14,ASSQARGQGLF
TRBJ2-7,TRBV28,ASSLPTGSHEQY
TRBJ2-1,TRBV27,ASSMTGAYNEQF
TRBJ2-4,TRBV11-2,ASSLVAGRFLAKNIQY
TRBJ1-1,TRBV6-1,ASSESTGGQTISHTEAF
TRBJ2-2,TRBV6-6,ASSSPGQGATGELF
TRBJ2-1,TRBV30,AWSGQGYEQF
TRBJ1-1,TRBV19,ASRQGYTEAF
TRBJ2-1,TRBV7-2,ASRLGSYNEQF
TRBJ2-5,TRBV7-9,ASSGVRLSMETQY
TRBJ1-5,TRBV7-8,ASTLYPAEGGQPQH
TRBJ2-1,TRBV7-9,ASSPRLAGDYNEQF
TRBJ1-1,TRBV25-1,ASSDPPGTEAF
TRBJ1-1,TRBV5-1,ASSFGQNTEAF
TRBJ1-1,TRBV27,ASSFGGRNTEAF
TRBJ1-3,TRBV7-9,ASSLGSGANTIY
TRBJ1-1,TRBV18,ASSPEATGLGTEAF
TRBJ2-1,TRBV25-1,ASSALAGGEQF
TRBJ1-3,TRBV18,ASSPPWDSSGNTIY
TRBJ2-1,TRBV11-2,ASSQGQRNEQF
TRBJ2-4,TRBV7-8,ASSPTLDSLAKNIQY
TRBJ1-6,TRBV2,ASTLQGNSPLH
TRBJ1-2,TRBV6-6,ASSADASGRGYGYT
TRBJ1-4,TRBV5-1,ASSLARVSNEKLF
TRBJ2-4,TRBV5-6,ASSTGLLDLD
TRBJ1-5,TRBV30,AWSVEGNQPQH
TRBJ1-1,TRBV2,ASSITQLNTEAF
TRBJ2-7,TRBV18,ASSPPGQGYEQY
TRBJ1-5,TRBV7-8,ASSLGNYREVNQPQH
TRBJ1-1,TRBV6-6,ASSPTGNAEAF
TRBJ2-7,TRBV11-2,ASSLGAGGSYEQY